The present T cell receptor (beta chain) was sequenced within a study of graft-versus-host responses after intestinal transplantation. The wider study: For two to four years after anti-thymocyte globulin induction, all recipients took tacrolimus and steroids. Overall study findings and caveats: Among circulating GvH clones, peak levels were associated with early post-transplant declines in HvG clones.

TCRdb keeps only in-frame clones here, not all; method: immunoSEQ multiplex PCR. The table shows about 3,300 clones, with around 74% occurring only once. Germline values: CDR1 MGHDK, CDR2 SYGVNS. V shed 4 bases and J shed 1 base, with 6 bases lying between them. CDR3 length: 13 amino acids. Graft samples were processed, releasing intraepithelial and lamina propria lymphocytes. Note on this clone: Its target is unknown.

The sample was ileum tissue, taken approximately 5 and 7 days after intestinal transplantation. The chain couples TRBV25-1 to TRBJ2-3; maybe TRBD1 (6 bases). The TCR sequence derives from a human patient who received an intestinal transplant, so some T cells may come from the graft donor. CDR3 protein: CASSAGGTDTQYF. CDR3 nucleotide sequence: TGTGCCAGCAGTGCAGGGGGCACAGATACGCAGTATTTT.